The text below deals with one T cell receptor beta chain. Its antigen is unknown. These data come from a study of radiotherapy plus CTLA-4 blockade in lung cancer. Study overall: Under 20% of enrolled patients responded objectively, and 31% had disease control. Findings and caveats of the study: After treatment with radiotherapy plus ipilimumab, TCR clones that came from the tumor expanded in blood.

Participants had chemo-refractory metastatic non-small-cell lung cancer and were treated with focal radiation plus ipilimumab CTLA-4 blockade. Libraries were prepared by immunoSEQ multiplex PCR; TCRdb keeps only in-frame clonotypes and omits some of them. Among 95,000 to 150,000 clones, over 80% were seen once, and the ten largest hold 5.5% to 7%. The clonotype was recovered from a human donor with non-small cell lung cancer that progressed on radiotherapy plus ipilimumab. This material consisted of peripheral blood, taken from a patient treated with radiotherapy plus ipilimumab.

The CDR3: CASSPPGLGYEQYF. The DNA for the CDR3 is TGTGCCAGCAGCCCCCCGGGACTAGGCTACGAGCAGTACTTC. The chain combines TRBV7-8 with TRBJ2-7; 8 nucleotides match TRBD2. V shed 5 bases and J 3 bases; nucleotides not matched to a gene: 6. The CDR3 is made up of 14 amino acids. CDR1 and CDR2 (germline): SGHVS, FQNEAQ.